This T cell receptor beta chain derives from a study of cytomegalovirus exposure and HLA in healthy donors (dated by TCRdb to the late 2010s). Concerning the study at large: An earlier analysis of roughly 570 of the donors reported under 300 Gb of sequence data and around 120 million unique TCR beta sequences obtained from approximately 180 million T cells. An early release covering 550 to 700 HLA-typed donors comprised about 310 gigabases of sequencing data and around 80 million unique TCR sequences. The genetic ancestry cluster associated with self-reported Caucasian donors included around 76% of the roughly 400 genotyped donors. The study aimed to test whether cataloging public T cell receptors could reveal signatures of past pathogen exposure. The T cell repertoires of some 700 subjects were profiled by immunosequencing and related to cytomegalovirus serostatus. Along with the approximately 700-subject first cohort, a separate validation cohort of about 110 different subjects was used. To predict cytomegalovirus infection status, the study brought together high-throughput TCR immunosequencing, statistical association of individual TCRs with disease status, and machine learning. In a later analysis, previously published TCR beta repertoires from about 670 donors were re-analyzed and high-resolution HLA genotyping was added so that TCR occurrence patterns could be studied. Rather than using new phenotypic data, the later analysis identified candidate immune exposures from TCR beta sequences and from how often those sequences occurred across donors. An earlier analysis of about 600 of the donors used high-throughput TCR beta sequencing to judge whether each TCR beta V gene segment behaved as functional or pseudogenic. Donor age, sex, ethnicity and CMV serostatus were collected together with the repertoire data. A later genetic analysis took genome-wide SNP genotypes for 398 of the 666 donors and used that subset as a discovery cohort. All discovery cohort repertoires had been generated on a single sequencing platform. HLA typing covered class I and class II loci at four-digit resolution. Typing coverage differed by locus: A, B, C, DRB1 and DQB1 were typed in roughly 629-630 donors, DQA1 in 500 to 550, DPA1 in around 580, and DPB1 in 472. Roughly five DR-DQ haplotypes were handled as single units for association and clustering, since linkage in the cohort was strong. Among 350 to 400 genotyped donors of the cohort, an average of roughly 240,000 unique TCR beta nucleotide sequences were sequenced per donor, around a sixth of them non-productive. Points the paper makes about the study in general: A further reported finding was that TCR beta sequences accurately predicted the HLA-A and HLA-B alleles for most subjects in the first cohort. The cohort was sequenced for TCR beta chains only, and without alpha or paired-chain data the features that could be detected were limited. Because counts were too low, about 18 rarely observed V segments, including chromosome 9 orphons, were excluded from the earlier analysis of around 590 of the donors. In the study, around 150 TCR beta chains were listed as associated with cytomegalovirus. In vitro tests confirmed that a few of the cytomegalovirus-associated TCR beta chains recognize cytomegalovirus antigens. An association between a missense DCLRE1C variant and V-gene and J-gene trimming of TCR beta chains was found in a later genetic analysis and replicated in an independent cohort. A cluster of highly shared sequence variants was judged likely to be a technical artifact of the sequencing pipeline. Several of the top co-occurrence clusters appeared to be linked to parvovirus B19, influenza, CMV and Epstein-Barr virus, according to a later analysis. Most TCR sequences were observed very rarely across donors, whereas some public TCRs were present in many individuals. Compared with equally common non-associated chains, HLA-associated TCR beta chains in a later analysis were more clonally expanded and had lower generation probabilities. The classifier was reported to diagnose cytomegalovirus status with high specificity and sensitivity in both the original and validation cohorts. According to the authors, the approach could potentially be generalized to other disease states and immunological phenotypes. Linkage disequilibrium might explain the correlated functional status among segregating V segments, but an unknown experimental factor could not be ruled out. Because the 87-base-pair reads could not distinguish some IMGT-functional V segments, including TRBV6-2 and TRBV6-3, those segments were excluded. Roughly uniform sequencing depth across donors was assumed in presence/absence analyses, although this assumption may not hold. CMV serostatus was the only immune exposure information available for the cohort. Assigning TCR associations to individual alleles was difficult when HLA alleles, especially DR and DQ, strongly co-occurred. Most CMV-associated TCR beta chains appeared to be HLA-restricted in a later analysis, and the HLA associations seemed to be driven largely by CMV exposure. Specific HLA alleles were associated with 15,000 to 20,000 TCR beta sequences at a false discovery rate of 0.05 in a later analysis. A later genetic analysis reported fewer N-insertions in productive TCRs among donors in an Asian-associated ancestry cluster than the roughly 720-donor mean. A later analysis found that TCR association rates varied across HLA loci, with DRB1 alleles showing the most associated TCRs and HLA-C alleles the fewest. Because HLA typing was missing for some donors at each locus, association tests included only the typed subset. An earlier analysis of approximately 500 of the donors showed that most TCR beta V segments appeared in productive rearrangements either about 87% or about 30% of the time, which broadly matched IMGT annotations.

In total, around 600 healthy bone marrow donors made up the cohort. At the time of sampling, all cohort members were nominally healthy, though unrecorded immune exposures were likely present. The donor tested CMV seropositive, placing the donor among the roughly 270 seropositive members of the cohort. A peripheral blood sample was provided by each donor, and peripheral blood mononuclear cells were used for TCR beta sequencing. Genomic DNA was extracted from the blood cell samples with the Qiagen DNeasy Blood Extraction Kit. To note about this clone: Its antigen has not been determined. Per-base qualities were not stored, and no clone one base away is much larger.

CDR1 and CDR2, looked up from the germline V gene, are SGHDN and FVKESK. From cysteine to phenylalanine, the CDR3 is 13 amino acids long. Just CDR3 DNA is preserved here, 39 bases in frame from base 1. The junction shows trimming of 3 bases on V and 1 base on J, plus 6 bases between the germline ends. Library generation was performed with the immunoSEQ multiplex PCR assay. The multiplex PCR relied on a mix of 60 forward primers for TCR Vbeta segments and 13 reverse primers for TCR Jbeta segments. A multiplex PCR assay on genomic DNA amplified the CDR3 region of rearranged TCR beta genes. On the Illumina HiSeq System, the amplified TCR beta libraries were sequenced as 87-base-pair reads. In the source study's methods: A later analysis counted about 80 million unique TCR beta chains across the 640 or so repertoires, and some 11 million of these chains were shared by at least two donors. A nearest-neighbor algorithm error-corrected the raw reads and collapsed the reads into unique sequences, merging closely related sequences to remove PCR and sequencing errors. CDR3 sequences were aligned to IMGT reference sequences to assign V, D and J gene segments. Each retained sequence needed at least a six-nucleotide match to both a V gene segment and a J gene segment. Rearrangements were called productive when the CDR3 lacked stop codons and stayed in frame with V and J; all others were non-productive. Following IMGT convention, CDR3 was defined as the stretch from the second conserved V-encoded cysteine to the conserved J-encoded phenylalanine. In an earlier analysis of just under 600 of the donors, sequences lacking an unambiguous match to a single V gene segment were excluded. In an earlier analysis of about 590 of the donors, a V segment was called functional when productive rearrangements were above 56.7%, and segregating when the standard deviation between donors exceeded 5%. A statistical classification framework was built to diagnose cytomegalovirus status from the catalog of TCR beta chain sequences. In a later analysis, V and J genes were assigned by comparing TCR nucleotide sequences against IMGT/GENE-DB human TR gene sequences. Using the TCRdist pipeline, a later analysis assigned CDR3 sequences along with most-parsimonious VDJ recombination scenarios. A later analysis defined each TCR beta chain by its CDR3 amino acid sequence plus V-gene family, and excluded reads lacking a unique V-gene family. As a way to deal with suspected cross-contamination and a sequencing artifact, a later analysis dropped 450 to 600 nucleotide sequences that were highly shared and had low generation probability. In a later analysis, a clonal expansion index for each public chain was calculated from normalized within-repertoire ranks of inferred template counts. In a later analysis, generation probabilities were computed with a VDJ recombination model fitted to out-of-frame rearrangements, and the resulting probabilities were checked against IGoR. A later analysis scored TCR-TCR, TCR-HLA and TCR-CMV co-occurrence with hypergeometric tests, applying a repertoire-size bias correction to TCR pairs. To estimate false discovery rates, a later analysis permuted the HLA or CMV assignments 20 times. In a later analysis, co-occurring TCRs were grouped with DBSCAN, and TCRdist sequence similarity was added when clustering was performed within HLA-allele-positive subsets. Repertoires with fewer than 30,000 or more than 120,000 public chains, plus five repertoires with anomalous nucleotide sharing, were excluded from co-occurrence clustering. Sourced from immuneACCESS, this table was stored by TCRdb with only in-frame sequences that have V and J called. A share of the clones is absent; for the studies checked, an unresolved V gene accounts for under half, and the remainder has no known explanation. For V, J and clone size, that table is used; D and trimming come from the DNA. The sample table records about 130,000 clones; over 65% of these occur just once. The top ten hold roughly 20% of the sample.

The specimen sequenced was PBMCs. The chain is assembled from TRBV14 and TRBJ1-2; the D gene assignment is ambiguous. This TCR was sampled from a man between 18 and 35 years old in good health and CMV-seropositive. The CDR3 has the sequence CASSHSVNYGYTF. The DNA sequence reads TGTGCCAGCAGCCACTCAGTTAACTATGGCTACACCTTC.